This entry is about one TCR beta chain. This sample is drawn from a study of blood T cell repertoires in COVID-19. Method: immunoSEQ multiplex PCR; TCRdb's copy keeps in-frame clones and lacks some. This sample carries approximately 150,000 clones, around nine tenths of them seen once, and the ten largest clones take less than 6.5%. There are 16 residues in the CDR3. The V end lost 0 bases, the J end lost 4 bases, and 17 bases lay between the germline ends. CDR1 and CDR2 from the germline V gene are SGHRS and YFSETQ. J is TRBJ2-7 and V is TRBV5-1, with D hard to call. This clonotype was sampled from a human donor in a cohort sampled during active COVID-19. The sequenced sample consisted of peripheral blood. CDR3 nucleotide sequence: TGCGCCAGCAGCTTGGTTTCGACAAATCACCTTTACGAGCAGTACTTC. Protein: CASSLVSTNHLYEQYF.